Included here is one T cell receptor beta chain sequence, with context. Its antigen is as yet unknown. The junction and the germline gene differ at one end; a read error may be behind it. RNA transcripts provided the source from which TCR beta CDR3 regions were amplified. TCR CDR3 underwent first-round RT-PCR with the HTBI primer set. TCRdb re-called the multiplex PCR reads with MiXCR, one entry per CDR3 protein. Of around 600,000 distinct CDR3 sequences detected, about 14% appear once; the ten largest clones hold about an eighth. These data originate in a study of T cells in Graves' hyperthyroidism and ophthalmopathy. Study-wide points: Blood also held most thyroid clonotypes expanded beyond 0.001.

It was over 9.5 ml of fresh peripheral blood that supplied the PBMCs. The CDR3 is 13 residues long. The germline gives CDR1 LGHNA, CDR2 YSLEER. The gene calls are TRBV4-3 and TRBJ2-7; unclear D gene. The sample comprised blood. The sequence came from a woman aged 45 to 65 with Graves' ophthalmopathy. The CDR3 coding sequence is TGCGCCAGCGGCCAAACAGAGAGCTACGAGCAGTACTTC. This gives the protein CASGQTESYEQYF.